The 25 T cell receptor beta chains presented below share a single source sample, sequenced in a study of blood T cell repertoires in COVID-19 (TCRdb year 2020). Libraries were made using the immunoSEQ multiplex PCR assay. TCRdb obtained this table from immuneACCESS and retained in-frame rearrangements with V and J assigned. These tables miss some clones; where compared with another copy, unresolved V genes account for less than half of the shortfall, and the remainder is unexplained. This sample comprises fewer than 500,000 clones, approximately 86% of them detected only once. Roughly 0.7% of the sample is held by the ten biggest clonotypes. The sample was PBMCs or T cells enriched from blood (not recorded which). The receptors originated from a woman in her late teens or twenties who had recovered from COVID-19.

As DNA, the CDR3 is TGCGCCAGCAGCCCCCTGGGACAGGGAAGGGAAGAGACCCAGTACTTC. The encoded protein is CASSPLGQGREETQYF. The rearrangement uses TRBV5-1 and TRBJ2-5; TRBD1 matches at 9 bases. The V segment lost 4 bases and the J segment 3 bases; nucleotides outside the gene matches: 10. Germline CDR1 and CDR2: SGHRS and YFSETQ. The CDR3 runs to 16 residues.

The gene calls are TRBV7-8 and TRBJ2-7; TRBD2 aligns across 7 bases. V shed 6 bases and J 0 bases; nucleotides not matched to a gene: 8. Germline-derived CDR1 and CDR2 are SGHVS and FQNEAQ. The CDR3 runs 15 residues. The CDR3 DNA follows: TGTGCCAGCAGACCCGGGGGAGGGGTCTCCTACGAGCAGTACTTC. Translation gives CASRPGGGVSYEQYF.

This chain connects TRBV7-3 to TRBJ2-2; TRBD2 matches 10 bases. CDR1 is SGHTA, CDR2 FQGTGA, per germline. V gave up 8 bases and J gave up 4 bases; unmatched junction bases: 4. This CDR3 comprises 14 residues. CDR3 residues: CASGVAGGTGELFF. The CDR3 DNA follows: TGTGCCAGCGGAGTAGCGGGGGGCACCGGGGAGCTGTTTTTT.

There are a few counts of this clone. The V and J genes are TRBV6-5 and TRBJ2-3, with 9 bases lining up with TRBD1. CDR3 length equals 14 residues. From germline, CDR1 is MNHEY and CDR2 SVGAGI. With V trimmed by 7 bases and J by 2 bases, 4 bases remained unmatched. The CDR3 sequence is CASTGTGLTDTQYF. The CDR3 DNA reads as TGTGCCAGCACCGGGACAGGGCTCACAGATACGCAGTATTTT.

This sequence joins TRBV7-2 and TRBJ2-3, with 11 bases matching TRBD2. V dropped 7 bases and J dropped 1; count of bases not matched to a gene: 4. CDR3 length: 15 amino acids. Germline lookup yields CDR1 SGHTA and CDR2 FQGNSA. The CDR3 protein is CASTISGGGTDTQYF. Here the CDR3 DNA reads TGTGCCAGCACGATTAGCGGGGGGGGCACAGATACGCAGTATTTT.

The chain recombines TRBV12-3 or TRBV12-4 with TRBJ1-2; 8 bases map to TRBD1. The CDR3 extends over 13 amino acids. V dropped 2 bases and J dropped 4; count of bases not matched to a gene: 0. In DNA, the CDR3 is TGTGCCAGCAGTTTAACAGGGGGCTATGGCTACACCTTC. Encoded protein: CASSLTGGYGYTF.

The count of this clone is one. The J gene is TRBJ1-2, the V gene TRBV14; tentative D call: TRBD1 (5 bases). The CDR3 covers 15 residues. V shed 4 bases and J shed 2 bases, with 14 bases lying between them. Looked up from germline, CDR1 is SGHDN and CDR2 is FVKESK. This CDR3 is CASSRGGAQNYGYTF. Written as DNA, the CDR3 is TGTGCCAGCAGCCGAGGCGGGGCCCAGAACTATGGCTACACCTTC.

Here the CDR3 reads CASSRADTQYF. The CDR3 DNA reads TGTGCCAGCAGCCGGGCAGATACGCAGTATTTT. The chain combines TRBV27 with TRBJ2-3; D unresolved. Trimming stripped 6 bases from V and 4 bases from J, with 5 bases between. The CDR3 spans 11 residues. Germline V lookup: CDR1 MNHEY, CDR2 SMNVEV (reference sequence).

The V call is TRBV2, the J call TRBJ2-7; 7 positions agree with TRBD2. The germline V gene has CDR1 SNHLY and CDR2 FYNNEI. With V trimmed by 8 bases and J by 6 bases, 10 bases remained unmatched. The CDR3 loop spans 13 amino acids. The CDR3 DNA is TGTGCCAGCTTCCTAGGGGCTAGCGGCGAGCAGTACTTC. Its protein is CASFLGASGEQYF. Using reference TRBV2 and TRBJ2-7 for the parts outside the CDR3, the full variable domain is EPEVTQTPSHQVTQMGQEVILRCVPISNHLYFYWYRQILGQKVEFLVSFYNNEISEKSEIFDDQFSVERPDGSNFTLKIRSTKLEDSAMYFCASFLGASGEQYFGPGTRLTVT.

CDR3 sequence reads: CASTPGGYGYTF. CDR3 DNA: TGTGCCAGCACCCCAGGGGGGTATGGCTACACCTTC. The chain links TRBV12-3 or TRBV12-4 to TRBJ1-2, with 7 nucleotides matching TRBD1. The CDR3 extends over 12 amino acids. J lost 5 bases, V lost 7 bases, and 4 bases had no gene match.

The J gene is TRBJ1-3, the V gene TRBV7-9; D ambiguous. Germline loops: CDR1 SEHNR, CDR2 FQNEAQ (reference sequence). Deletions cut 2 bases from V and 4 bases from J, with 15 bases between. The CDR3 covers 16 residues. CDR3 in amino acids: CASSLLDLRAGNTIYF. The CDR3 DNA reads TGTGCCAGCAGCTTACTCGACCTGCGGGCCGGAAACACCATATATTTT.

V is TRBV27 and J is TRBJ2-7, with a possible D match to TRBD1 (7 bases). CDR1 and CDR2 (germline): MNHEY, SMNVEV (reference sequence). This CDR3 is 12 amino acids long. V gave up 7 bases and J gave up 6 bases, with 13 bases separating them. CDR3 amino acids: CASTSGGSEQYF. Here the CDR3 DNA reads TGTGCCAGCACTTCAGGGGGGTCCGAGCAGTACTTC.

V gene TRBV12-5 combines with J gene TRBJ1-2, with 8 positions matching TRBD1. After removal of 5 bases from V and 4 bases from J, the junction contained 12 bases not matched to a gene. The length of the CDR3 is 16 residues. The V gene's germline CDR1 is LGHNT and CDR2 FRNRAP. For the CDR3, the DNA is TGTGCTAGTGGTCAAGACAGGGGCGGGAACCTCTATGGCTACACCTTC. Its translation: CASGQDRGGNLYGYTF.

V is TRBV3-1 (or the pseudogene TRBV3-2) and J is TRBJ2-7; possibly TRBD1 for D (7 bases). There are 13 residues in the CDR3. The germline V and J ends were trimmed by 1 base and 6 bases, with 10 bases remaining between them. From germline, CDR1 is LGHDT and CDR2 YNNKEL (reference sequence). This CDR3 is CASSQAGGTEQYF. The CDR3, as DNA: TGTGCCAGCAGCCAAGCAGGGGGGACCGAGCAGTACTTC.

This sequence joins TRBV6-5 and TRBJ1-1; the D gene is possibly TRBD1 (6 bases). Germline assignment: CDR1 MNHEY and CDR2 SVGAGI. The CDR3 is 14 residues long. Deletions cut 7 bases from V and 1 base from J, with 13 bases between. The CDR3 loop reads CASTEQGSNTEAFF. The CDR3 bases are TGTGCCAGCACCGAACAGGGATCGAACACTGAAGCTTTCTTT.

V and J are TRBV5-1 and TRBJ2-3, with a possible D match to TRBD1 (5 bases). The CDR3 runs to 13 residues. The V gene lost 3 bases and the J gene lost 4 bases, with 9 bases spanning the gap. CDR1 and CDR2 (germline): SGHRS, YFSETQ. Written as DNA, the CDR3 is TGCGCCAGCAGCTCCTCAGGGCCAGATACGCAGTATTTT. Protein product: CASSSSGPDTQYF.

The chain couples TRBV6-5 to TRBJ1-4, with a tentative D call TRBD1 (6 bases). The CDR3 runs to 13 residues. In germline, CDR1 is MNHEY, CDR2 SVGAGI. Trimming took off 6 bases at V and 6 bases at J, with 11 bases between the two ends. CDR3 sequence: CASSRTVDEKLFF. CDR3 nucleotides: TGTGCCAGCAGCCGGACAGTCGATGAAAAACTGTTTTTT.

J is TRBJ1-2 and V is TRBV24-1; the match to TRBD1 covers 10 bases. J lost 3 bases, V lost 4 bases, and 4 bases had no gene match. The germline V gene encodes CDR1 KGHDR and CDR2 SFDVKD. This CDR3 contains 15 residues. In DNA, the CDR3 is TGTGCCACCAGTGACGAGACAGGGGGCGACTATGGCTACACCTTC. This gives the protein CATSDETGGDYGYTF.

This clone appeared a single time. V is TRBV2 and J is TRBJ1-2; the D is unclear. V dropped 4 bases and J dropped 2 bases, with 8 bases sitting between them. CDR1 is SNHLY, CDR2 FYNNEI, per germline. This CDR3 region has 13 residues. The CDR3 DNA sequence: TGTGCCAGCAGTGGTACACCAAACTATGGCTACACCTTC. This translates into CASSGTPNYGYTF.

The chain couples TRBV18 to TRBJ1-4, with 7 positions matching TRBD1. The CDR3 covers 18 residues. Germline loops: CDR1 KGHSH, CDR2 LQKENI. V was pared by 4 bases and J by 8 bases, with 19 bases of the junction left unmatched. CDR3: CASSLLSRDSPWGEKLFF. As DNA, the CDR3 is TGTGCCAGCTCACTCCTGTCCCGGGACAGCCCATGGGGGGAAAAACTGTTTTTT.

V and J are TRBV30 and TRBJ1-5; 7 bases match TRBD1. The junction had 11 bases not matched to a gene; V was cut back by 3 bases and J by 9 bases. The CDR3 covers 14 residues. Germline loops: CDR1 GTSNPN, CDR2 SVGIG (reference sequence). The CDR3 protein is CAWSQDRDGRPQHF. DNA of the CDR3: TGTGCCTGGAGCCAAGACAGGGACGGTCGGCCCCAGCATTTT.

The sample holds one count of this clone. V usage is TRBV12-3 or TRBV12-4 and J usage is TRBJ1-5; possible D gene TRBD1, 6 bases. The CDR3 runs to 13 residues. Trimming cost V 3 bases and J 7 bases, with 10 bases left between them. The CDR3 reads CASSLTGEQPQHF. The DNA for the CDR3 is TGTGCCAGCAGTTTGACAGGTGAACAGCCCCAGCATTTT.

The count of this clone is one. CDR3 protein: CASSQRGDVYGYTF. The CDR3 DNA follows: TGCGCCAGCAGCCAACGGGGGGATGTCTATGGCTACACCTTC. The chain joins TRBV5-1 to TRBJ1-2, with D possibly being TRBD1 (5 bases). CDR1 SGHRS and CDR2 YFSETQ come from the germline V gene. V gave up 4 bases and J gave up 4 bases, with 14 bases separating them. This CDR3 comprises 14 residues.

Regarding this clone: The same CDR3 is also encoded by other DNA sequences in this sample. The chain joins TRBV6-5 to TRBJ1-1; unclear D gene. The CDR3 has 13 residues. Germline CDR1 and CDR2: MNHEY and SVGAGI. The germline V and J ends were trimmed by 2 bases and 1 base, with 5 bases remaining between them. CDR3: CASSYRGNTEAFF. In DNA, the CDR3 is TGTGCCAGCAGTTACCGCGGGAACACTGAAGCTTTCTTT.

The chain carries TRBV5-4 and TRBJ1-1; 8 bases align to TRBD1. CDR1 SGHNT and CDR2 YYREEE come from the germline V gene (reference sequence). This CDR3 region has 13 residues. J was trimmed by 8 bases and V by 4 bases; bases with no gene match: 7. Here the CDR3 reads CASSGVDREEAFF. The DNA for the CDR3 is TGTGCCAGCAGCGGGGTGGACAGGGAGGAAGCTTTCTTT.